This entry describes one T cell receptor (beta chain). Germline CDR1 KGHSH, CDR2 LQKENI. Deletions cut 0 bases from V and 2 bases from J, with 8 bases between. This CDR3 has 14 residues. The source of the sample is a study of blood T cell repertoires in COVID-19. Profiled with immunoSEQ multiplex PCR; TCRdb holds only in-frame clones, not every one. The sample carries roughly 110,000 clones, 85% recorded once. This receptor was taken from a human donor in a cohort sampled during active COVID-19. The specimen was peripheral blood. This chain links TRBV18 with TRBJ2-7; no reliable D call. The CDR3: CASSPPTPPYEQYF. Here the CDR3 DNA reads TGTGCCAGCTCACCACCGACACCCCCCTACGAGCAGTACTTC.